This TCR beta chain derives from a study of blood T cell repertoires in COVID-19. The V segment lost 3 bases and the J segment 1 base; nucleotides outside the gene matches: 5. This CDR3 region has 17 residues. The germline gives CDR1 MGHRA, CDR2 YSYEKL. The repertoire was sequenced with immunoSEQ multiplex PCR; TCRdb's copy has only in-frame clones and lacks some. The sample contains about 41,000 clones, around 90% of which appear only once. This chain uses TRBV4-1 with TRBJ2-2, with 10 nucleotides matching TRBD1. The sequencing input was peripheral blood. This TCR was recovered from a man in his sixties with acute or convalescent COVID-19. CDR3 coding DNA: TGCGCCAGCAGCCATCCCGGACAGGGGGAGAACACCGGGGAGCTGTTTTTT. Amino acid sequence: CASSHPGQGENTGELFF.